This T cell receptor beta chain was retrieved from a study of CXCR3-negative and CXCR3-positive naive CD8 T cells. On the study more broadly: The dataset comprises 120 million to 150 million TRB reads in total, with about 1.5 +/- 0.3 million reads per library. General study findings and limits: TRB CDR3 properties served as the basis for inferring TCR strength, and surface CD5 was comparable between naive subsets.

This clonotype is classed as medium-sized (0.01 to 0.1%) by frequency. Its antigen is still unknown. CDR3 length: 13 amino acids. CDR1 and CDR2 from the germline V gene are SQVTM and ANQGSEA. Carrying UMI labels, the TRB cDNA libraries were prepared through 5' RACE. TCRdb reprocessed the 5' RACE reads, with one entry per CDR3 protein and no DNA. Reported are approximately 3,600 distinct CDR3 sequences; the ten largest clones contain 1.5% to 2%. Every CD8+ T cell subset underwent triplicate sorting at roughly 320,000 cells apiece. Naive CD8+ T cells showed a CD45RO-CCR7+CD27+CD95- phenotype. The sample comprised naive CXCR3- CD8+ T cells from blood. Subset reported: CD45RO-CCR7+CD27+CD95- naive CD8+ T cells lacking CXCR3 (TNR3-). The rearrangement uses TRBV29-1 and TRBJ2-7; TCRdb proposes TRBD1, but this gene call is untestable without DNA. The clonotype was recovered from a human donor in good health. Some clones in this sample may be carry-over from other donors' samples. The CDR3 sequence is CSVRDREDYEQYF.